What follows are 23 T cell receptor beta chains derived from one specimen sequenced in a study of cytomegalovirus exposure and HLA in healthy donors. Sequencing used immunoSEQ multiplex PCR; TCRdb keeps in-frame clones, though not all of them. The sample consists of 140,000 to 150,000 clones, less than 95% of them appearing once. The source material was PBMCs. The origin of the receptors is a young man in good health and CMV-seropositive.

This chain joins TRBV18 and TRBJ2-7; D not certain. V dropped 0 bases and J dropped 2 bases, with 5 bases sitting between them. Germline V gives CDR1 KGHSH, CDR2 LQKENI. The CDR3 extends over 13 amino acids. CDR3 sequence: CASSPPAAYEQYF. The DNA for the CDR3 is TGTGCCAGCTCACCACCGGCAGCCTACGAGCAGTACTTC.

This clone has a single count. The chain combines TRBV18 with TRBJ2-5, with TRBD1 matching 8 bases. J lost 2 bases, V lost 4 bases, and 3 bases had no gene match. This CDR3 spans 14 amino acids. CDR1 is KGHSH, CDR2 LQKENI, per germline. For the CDR3, the DNA is TGTGCCAGCTCACAGGACAGGGAACAAGAGACCCAGTACTTC. Its protein product is CASSQDREQETQYF. The full variable domain, in which reference TRBV18 and TRBJ2-5 provide the parts outside the CDR3, is NAGVMQNPRHLVRRRGQEARLRCSPMKGHSHVYWYRQLPEEGLKFMVYLQKENIIDESGMPKERFSAEFPKEGPSILRIQQVVRGDSAAYFCASSQDREQETQYFGPGTRLLVL.

This chain uses TRBV4-1 with TRBJ2-5; 14 positions agree with TRBD2. Trimming removed 1 base from V and 3 bases from J; junction bases left unmatched: 4. Germline CDR1 MGHRA, CDR2 YSYEKL. The CDR3 is 17 amino acids. CDR3 nucleotide sequence: TGCGCCAGCAGCCAAGTCGCGGGACTAGCGGGAGAAGAGACCCAGTACTTC. This codes for CASSQVAGLAGEETQYF.

This rearrangement joins TRBV5-1 to TRBJ1-3; weak D call: TRBD1 (6 bases). V was shortened by 4 bases and J by 0 bases, with 14 bases between the two germline ends. Per the germline V gene, CDR1 is SGHRS and CDR2 is YFSETQ. This CDR3 has 16 amino acids. CDR3 residues: CASSLSGGLSGNTIYF. Written as DNA, the CDR3 is TGCGCCAGCAGCCTGAGCGGGGGCCTCTCTGGAAACACCATATATTTT.

Only one count was recorded for this clone. V is TRBV19 and J is TRBJ2-4; 10 bases map to TRBD1. J was trimmed by 3 bases and V by 7 bases; bases with no gene match: 6. The CDR3 sequence is 15 residues long. Germline V CDR1 and CDR2: LNHDA, SQIVND (reference sequence). The CDR3 spells CASTRTGGDKNIQYF. DNA for the CDR3: TGTGCCAGTACCCGGACAGGGGGGGACAAAAACATTCAGTACTTC.

V usage is TRBV4-1 and J usage is TRBJ2-5, with D maybe TRBD1 (6 bases). Between the trimmed V and J ends, which lost 3 bases and 1 base, there was a span of 9 bases. The CDR3 extends over 14 amino acids. Germline V CDR1 and CDR2: MGHRA, YSYEKL. CDR3 sequence (DNA): TGCGCCAGCAGCCAGAGGGGGTTCCAAGAGACCCAGTACTTC. Protein sequence: CASSQRGFQETQYF.

This chain connects TRBV2 to TRBJ2-3; tentative D call: TRBD2 (6 bases). Germline lookup yields CDR1 SNHLY and CDR2 FYNNEI. Trimming stripped 4 bases from V and 0 bases from J, with 11 bases between. This CDR3 has 15 residues. The CDR3 is CASSGGVGSTDTQYF. DNA for the CDR3: TGTGCCAGCAGTGGGGGGGTCGGCAGCACAGATACGCAGTATTTT.

The chain is built from TRBV5-4 and TRBJ2-3; D possibly corresponds to TRBD1 (5 bases). The germline CDR1 and CDR2 sequences are SGHNT and YYREEE (reference sequence). V was cut by 5 bases and J by 7 bases, with 17 bases left in between. The CDR3 is 14 amino acids. The CDR3 DNA is TGTGCCAGCAGTTTTGCAGGGCGAAGTAATACGCAGTATTTT. It translates to CASSFAGRSNTQYF.

This clone was counted a single time. This specimen includes other DNA sequences encoding the same CDR3. This chain links TRBV30 with TRBJ1-5; D might be TRBD1 (6 bases). Germline V gene data show CDR1 as GTSNPN and CDR2 as SVGIG (reference sequence). CDR3 size: 13 residues. The V end lost 0 bases, the J end lost 5 bases, and 8 bases lay between the germline ends. CDR3 protein: CAWSVQGDQPQHF. As DNA, the CDR3 is TGTGCCTGGAGTGTACAGGGTGATCAGCCCCAGCATTTT.

The J gene is TRBJ2-1, the V gene TRBV19; 14 positions agree with TRBD2. Germline values: CDR1 LNHDA, CDR2 SQIVND (reference sequence). The length of the CDR3 is 21 residues. V was pared by 1 base and J by 4 bases, with 15 bases of the junction left unmatched. Here the CDR3 reads CASSIGLAGGPHKSKYNEQFF. CDR3 bases: TGTGCCAGTAGTATAGGACTAGCGGGAGGGCCCCATAAGTCGAAGTACAATGAGCAGTTCTTC.

V and J are TRBV11-2 and TRBJ2-7; TRBD1 aligns across 8 bases. The CDR3 length is 15 residues. J gave up 4 bases and V 4 bases, and 9 bases lay outside the gene matches. Germline CDR1 and CDR2: SGHAT and FQNNGV. The CDR3 here is CASSSADRGEYEQYF. Written as DNA, the CDR3 is TGTGCCAGCAGCTCCGCTGACAGGGGAGAGTACGAGCAGTACTTC.

This chain joins TRBV29-1 and TRBJ2-7; 10 bases agree with TRBD1. The CDR3 is made up of 17 amino acids. CDR1 is SQVTM, CDR2 ANQGSEA, per germline. The trim removed 6 bases at V and 7 bases at J, leaving 21 bases unmatched. The CDR3 sequence is CSVAEARTGTGVEEQYF. CDR3 in DNA: TGCAGCGTCGCGGAGGCCCGAACCGGGACAGGGGTAGAGGAGCAGTACTTC.

J is TRBJ2-1 and V is TRBV5-1; possibly TRBD1 for D (7 bases). The germline CDR1 and CDR2 sequences are SGHRS and YFSETQ. Trimming took 0 bases from V and 1 from J, leaving 17 bases between them. This CDR3 has 18 amino acids. The CDR3 is CASSLGGRRDRSYNEQFF. The CDR3 DNA follows: TGCGCCAGCAGCTTGGGAGGTAGGCGGGACAGATCCTACAATGAGCAGTTCTTC.

The genes are TRBV30 and TRBJ2-5, with 9 bases lining up with TRBD2. V dropped 3 bases and J dropped 5; count of bases not matched to a gene: 4. This CDR3 is built from 13 residues. CDR1 is GTSNPN, CDR2 SVGIG, per germline (reference sequence). The CDR3 DNA follows: TGTGCCTGGAGGGGGACTAGCTGGGAGACCCAGTACTTC. It translates to CAWRGTSWETQYF. Filled out from reference TRBV30 and TRBJ2-5, the complete variable domain reads SQTIHQWPATLVQPVGSPLSLECTVEGTSNPNLYWYRQAAGRGLQLLFYSVGIGQISSEVPQNLSASRPQDRQFILSSKKLLLSDSGFYLCAWRGTSWETQYFGPGTRLLVL.

J is TRBJ2-7 and V is TRBV9; TRBD2 aligns across 10 bases. The junction had 7 bases not matched to a gene; V was cut back by 0 bases and J by 4 bases. This CDR3 is built from 16 residues. The germline V gene has CDR1 SGDLS and CDR2 YYNGEE. The DNA for the CDR3 is TGTGCCAGCAGCGTAGGGCTAGCGGGAGCTGGATACGAGCAGTACTTC. Protein sequence: CASSVGLAGAGYEQYF.

The chain couples TRBV6-1 to TRBJ2-7; weak D call: TRBD2 (5 bases). CDR1 and CDR2 from the germline V gene are MNHNS and SASEGT. The CDR3 sequence is 15 residues long. The V gene lost 4 bases and the J gene lost 0 bases, with 13 bases spanning the gap. CDR3 in DNA: TGTGCCAGCAGTGGGGCGCTAGCAGGCTCCTACGAGCAGTACTTC. It codes for CASSGALAGSYEQYF.

The chain employs TRBV28 and TRBJ1-1, with 9 bases lining up with TRBD1. The CDR3 spans 14 residues. J lost 2 bases, V lost 6 bases, and 4 bases had no gene match. Germline V gene lookup returns CDR1 MDHEN and CDR2 SYDVKM. DNA of the CDR3: TGTGCCAGCAGCCGGGACAGGGTTAACACTGAAGCTTTCTTT. Amino acid sequence: CASSRDRVNTEAFF.

The V call is TRBV7-9, the J call TRBJ2-3, with 10 positions matching TRBD2. Germline assignment: CDR1 SEHNR and CDR2 FQNEAQ (reference sequence). Trimming at V came to 4 bases and at J to 5 bases, leaving 6 bases not matched to a gene. The CDR3 is made up of 15 amino acids. CDR3 amino acids: CASSWGLARGDTQYF. The CDR3 nucleotides read TGTGCCAGCAGCTGGGGACTAGCGAGGGGAGATACGCAGTATTTT.

V usage is TRBV2 and J usage is TRBJ2-1; 10 nucleotides line up with TRBD1. CDR1 is SNHLY, CDR2 FYNNEI, per germline. CDR3 length: 14 amino acids. J lost 5 bases, V lost 10 bases, and 8 bases had no gene match. The CDR3 region is CANVVGTGDNEQFF. In DNA, the CDR3 is TGTGCCAACGTCGTAGGGACAGGGGACAATGAGCAGTTCTTC. Filled out from reference TRBV2 and TRBJ2-1, the complete variable domain reads EPEVTQTPSHQVTQMGQEVILRCVPISNHLYFYWYRQILGQKVEFLVSFYNNEISEKSEIFDDQFSVERPDGSNFTLKIRSTKLEDSAMYFCANVVGTGDNEQFFGPGTRLTVL.

The chain recombines TRBV19 with TRBJ2-5; 8 bases agree with TRBD1. The CDR3 totals 14 residues. Germline V gives CDR1 LNHDA, CDR2 SQIVND (reference sequence). J lost 2 bases, V lost 4 bases, and 3 bases had no gene match. Here the CDR3 reads CASSTTGGQETQYF. In nucleotides, the CDR3 is TGTGCCAGTAGTACCACAGGGGGGCAAGAGACCCAGTACTTC.

This chain links TRBV7-9 with TRBJ2-1, with 12 bases matching TRBD2. This CDR3 has 13 amino acids. Germline V gene sequence: CDR1 SEHNR, CDR2 FQNEAQ (reference sequence). V lost 5 bases and J lost 8; bases outside the gene matches: 1. CDR3 region: CASSRLAGDEQFF. CDR3 sequence (DNA): TGTGCCAGCAGCCGACTAGCGGGAGATGAGCAGTTCTTC.

The CDR3 spells CASSLGSLPRYEQYF. Here the CDR3 DNA reads TGTGCCAGCAGCTTAGGGAGCTTACCCCGCTACGAGCAGTACTTC. The chain combines TRBV7-6 with TRBJ2-7; D gene unclear. The V end lost 1 base, the J end lost 3 bases, and 13 bases lay between the germline ends. CDR1 is SGHVS and CDR2 is FNYEAQ in the germline V gene. The CDR3 covers 15 residues.

This clone appeared a single time. The V call is TRBV28, the J call TRBJ2-1, with 14 bases aligning to TRBD2. V lost 4 bases, J lost 7 bases, and 6 bases stayed unmatched. Germline-derived CDR1 and CDR2 are MDHEN and SYDVKM. This CDR3 is built from 16 residues. The CDR3 region is CASSSYRTSGRNEQFF. CDR3 bases: TGTGCCAGCAGTTCATACAGGACTAGCGGGAGGAATGAGCAGTTCTTC.